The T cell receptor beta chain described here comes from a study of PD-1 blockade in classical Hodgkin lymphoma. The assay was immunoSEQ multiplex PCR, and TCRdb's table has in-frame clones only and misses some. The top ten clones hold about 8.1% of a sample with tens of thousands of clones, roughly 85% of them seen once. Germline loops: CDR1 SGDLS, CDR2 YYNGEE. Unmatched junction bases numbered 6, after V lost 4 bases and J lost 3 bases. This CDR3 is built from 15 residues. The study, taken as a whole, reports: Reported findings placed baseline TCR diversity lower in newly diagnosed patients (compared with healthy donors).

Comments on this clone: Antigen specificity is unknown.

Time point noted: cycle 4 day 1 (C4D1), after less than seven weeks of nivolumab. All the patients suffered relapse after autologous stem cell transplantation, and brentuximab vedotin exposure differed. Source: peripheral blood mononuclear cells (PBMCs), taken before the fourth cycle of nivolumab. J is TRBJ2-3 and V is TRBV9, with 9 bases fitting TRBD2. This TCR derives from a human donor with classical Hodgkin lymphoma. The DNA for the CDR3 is TGTGCCAGCAGCTCAAGCGGGGGGAGGACAGATACGCAGTATTTT. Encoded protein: CASSSSGGRTDTQYF.